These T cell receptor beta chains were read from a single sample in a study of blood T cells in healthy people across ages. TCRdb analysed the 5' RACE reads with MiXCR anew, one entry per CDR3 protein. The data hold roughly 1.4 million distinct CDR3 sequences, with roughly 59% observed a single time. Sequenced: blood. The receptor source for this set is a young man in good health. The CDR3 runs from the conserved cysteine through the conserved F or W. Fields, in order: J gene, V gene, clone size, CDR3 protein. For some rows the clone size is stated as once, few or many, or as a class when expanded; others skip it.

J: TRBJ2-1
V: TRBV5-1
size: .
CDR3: CASSSGQGRFNEQFF

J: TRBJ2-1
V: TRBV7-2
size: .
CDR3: CASSPPTSGRHEQFF

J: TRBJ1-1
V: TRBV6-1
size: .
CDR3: CASSEAGSSTEAFF

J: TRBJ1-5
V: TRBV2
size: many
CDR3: CASRHRVSNQPQHF

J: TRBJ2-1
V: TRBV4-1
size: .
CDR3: CASSQSIAGGYKEQFF

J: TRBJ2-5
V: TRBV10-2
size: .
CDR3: CASSESLADNEQYF

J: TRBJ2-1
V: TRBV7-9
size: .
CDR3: CASRNTYNEQFF

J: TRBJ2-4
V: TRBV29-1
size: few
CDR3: CSVEESGRNIQYF

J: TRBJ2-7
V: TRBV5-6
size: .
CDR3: CASSGRNRGEQYF

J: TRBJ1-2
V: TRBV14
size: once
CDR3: CASSRDRGRYGYTF

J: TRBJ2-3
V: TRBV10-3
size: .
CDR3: CAISGGWADTQYF

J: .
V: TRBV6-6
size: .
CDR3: CANSYGYREINTYEQYF

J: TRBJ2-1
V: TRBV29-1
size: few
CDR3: CSGLAREYNEQFF

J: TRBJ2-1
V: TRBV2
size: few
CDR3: CASSALRSGGVDEQFF

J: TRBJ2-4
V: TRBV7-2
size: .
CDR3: CASSLIGPQNIQYF

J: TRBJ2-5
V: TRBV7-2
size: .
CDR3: CASSIVGARGETQYF

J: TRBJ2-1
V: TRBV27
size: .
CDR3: CATHTGESYNEQFF